This is a list of T cell receptor beta chains from one sample in a study of blood T cell repertoires in COVID-19. Method: immunoSEQ multiplex PCR; TCRdb's copy keeps in-frame clones and lacks some. The sample lists some 190,000 clones; just under 85% were seen once. The sequencing input was peripheral blood. Receptors were obtained from a woman aged 70-85 years with active or convalescent COVID-19. The CDR3 runs from the conserved cysteine through the conserved F or W. A D gene is named only where the DNA matches it firmly. Size values are once, few and many counts, or a class for expanded clones, and some rows have none.

v_call: TRBV6-6
j_call: TRBJ2-7
clone_size: NA
d_call: TRBD2
cdr3_aa: CASSSTAGGSYEQYF
cdr3_nt: TGTGCCAGCAGCTCCACCGCGGGGGGCTCCTACGAGCAGTACTTC

v_call: TRBV5-5
j_call: TRBJ2-1
clone_size: NA
d_call: TRBD2
cdr3_aa: CASSTRLAGVFGEQFF
cdr3_nt: TGTGCCAGCAGCACCCGACTAGCGGGAGTATTCGGTGAGCAGTTCTTC

v_call: TRBV7-9
j_call: TRBJ2-5
clone_size: NA
d_call: NA
cdr3_aa: CASSSRGSETQYF
cdr3_nt: TGTGCCAGCAGCTCCCGGGGGTCGGAGACCCAGTACTTC

v_call: TRBV28
j_call: TRBJ1-1
clone_size: NA
d_call: NA
cdr3_aa: CASSPRREAFF
cdr3_nt: TGTGCCAGCAGTCCACGTCGGGAAGCTTTCTTT

v_call: TRBV9
j_call: TRBJ2-5
clone_size: NA
d_call: NA
cdr3_aa: CASSVAGRSGETQYF
cdr3_nt: TGTGCCAGCAGCGTAGCTGGCAGGTCCGGAGAGACCCAGTACTTC

v_call: TRBV24-1
j_call: TRBJ2-1
clone_size: NA
d_call: NA
cdr3_aa: CATSDPSGERLSSYNEQFF
cdr3_nt: TGTGCCACCAGTGATCCCTCGGGGGAGCGGCTGAGCTCCTACAATGAGCAGTTCTTC

v_call: TRBV5-1
j_call: TRBJ1-1
clone_size: NA
d_call: TRBD1
cdr3_aa: CASSQQVWDRQGAFF
cdr3_nt: TGCGCCAGCAGCCAACAGGTGTGGGACAGGCAGGGGGCTTTCTTT

v_call: TRBV3-1/TRBV3-2
j_call: TRBJ1-4
clone_size: NA
d_call: TRBD1
cdr3_aa: CASSQEGTGAVF
cdr3_nt: TGTGCCAGCAGCCAAGAGGGAACAGGGGCTGTTTTT

v_call: TRBV19
j_call: TRBJ1-5
clone_size: NA
d_call: NA
cdr3_aa: CASSMDTFSNQPQHF
cdr3_nt: TGTGCCAGTAGTATGGACACCTTTAGCAATCAGCCCCAGCATTTT

v_call: TRBV28
j_call: TRBJ1-5
clone_size: NA
d_call: NA
cdr3_aa: CASSRSGDSNQPQHF
cdr3_nt: TGTGCCAGCAGCCGGTCGGGGGACAGCAATCAGCCCCAGCATTTT

v_call: TRBV7-9
j_call: TRBJ2-2
clone_size: NA
d_call: TRBD2
cdr3_aa: CASSPTGLAAGELFF
cdr3_nt: TGTGCCAGCAGCCCCACGGGACTAGCTGCCGGGGAGCTGTTTTTT

v_call: TRBV18
j_call: TRBJ2-7
clone_size: few
d_call: TRBD1
cdr3_aa: CASSPRSVGWGQPKYEQYF
cdr3_nt: TGTGCCAGCTCACCACGCTCGGTGGGATGGGGACAGCCCAAATACGAGCAGTACTTC

v_call: TRBV4-1
j_call: TRBJ1-2
clone_size: NA
d_call: TRBD1
cdr3_aa: CASSQGEGQGHGYTF
cdr3_nt: TGCGCCAGCAGCCAAGGTGAGGGACAGGGCCATGGCTACACCTTC

v_call: TRBV9
j_call: TRBJ2-1
clone_size: NA
d_call: TRBD2
cdr3_aa: CASSVRGQSSGSIHEQFF
cdr3_nt: TGTGCCAGCAGCGTACGAGGTCAATCTAGCGGGAGTATCCATGAGCAGTTCTTC

v_call: TRBV5-8
j_call: TRBJ1-5
clone_size: NA
d_call: TRBD1
cdr3_aa: CASGRHRGSNQPQHF
cdr3_nt: TGTGCCAGCGGGAGACACAGGGGCTCTAATCAGCCCCAGCATTTT

v_call: TRBV3-1/TRBV3-2
j_call: TRBJ2-1
clone_size: NA
d_call: TRBD2
cdr3_aa: CASSQTSGSRHEQFF
cdr3_nt: TGTGCCAGCAGCCAAACTAGCGGGAGTCGACATGAGCAGTTCTTC

v_call: TRBV4-2
j_call: TRBJ1-5
clone_size: NA
d_call: NA
cdr3_aa: CASSQDGQVHQPQHF
cdr3_nt: TGTGCCAGCAGCCAAGATGGGCAGGTTCATCAGCCCCAGCATTTT

v_call: TRBV18
j_call: TRBJ2-7
clone_size: once
d_call: TRBD2
cdr3_aa: CASSPGQGLAGGYEQYF
cdr3_nt: TGTGCCAGCTCACCGGGACAGGGACTAGCGGGAGGGTACGAGCAGTACTTC

v_call: TRBV9
j_call: TRBJ2-7
clone_size: NA
d_call: TRBD1
cdr3_aa: CASSVRQGAGYEQYF
cdr3_nt: TGTGCCAGCAGCGTCCGACAGGGGGCAGGGTACGAGCAGTACTTC

v_call: TRBV25-1
j_call: TRBJ2-7
clone_size: many
d_call: TRBD2
cdr3_aa: CASSLLAGATYEQYF
cdr3_nt: TGTGCCAGCAGCCTCCTAGCGGGAGCTACCTACGAGCAGTACTTC

v_call: TRBV7-9
j_call: TRBJ2-1
clone_size: NA
d_call: TRBD1
cdr3_aa: CASSLGTGGNEQFF
cdr3_nt: TGTGCCAGCAGCTTAGGTACAGGGGGCAATGAGCAGTTCTTC

v_call: TRBV21-1
j_call: TRBJ1-3
clone_size: NA
d_call: NA
cdr3_aa: CASSSSATQGQPSGNTIYF
cdr3_nt: TGTGCCAGCAGCAGTTCGGCGACACAGGGCCAACCTTCTGGAAACACCATATATTTT

v_call: TRBV7-9
j_call: TRBJ1-2
clone_size: NA
d_call: TRBD1
cdr3_aa: CASSFGQDNYGYTF
cdr3_nt: TGTGCCAGCAGCTTCGGACAGGACAACTATGGCTACACCTTC

v_call: TRBV5-1
j_call: TRBJ1-2
clone_size: few
d_call: NA
cdr3_aa: CASSPTGWGGYTF
cdr3_nt: TGCGCCAGCAGCCCTACAGGGTGGGGTGGCTACACCTTC

v_call: TRBV15
j_call: TRBJ1-6
clone_size: few
d_call: NA
cdr3_aa: CATSSRANSPLHF
cdr3_nt: TGTGCCACCAGCAGCAGGGCTAATTCACCCCTCCACTTT

v_call: TRBV7-2
j_call: TRBJ2-7
clone_size: few
d_call: TRBD2
cdr3_aa: CASSSPGLAGGQNEQYF
cdr3_nt: TGTGCCAGCAGCTCTCCGGGACTAGCGGGAGGACAAAACGAGCAGTACTTC

v_call: TRBV5-6
j_call: TRBJ2-6
clone_size: NA
d_call: NA
cdr3_aa: CASSFRGSGANVLTF
cdr3_nt: TGTGCCAGCAGCTTCAGAGGCTCTGGGGCCAACGTCCTGACTTTC

v_call: TRBV18
j_call: TRBJ1-2
clone_size: once
d_call: TRBD1
cdr3_aa: CASSPAGQVGYTF
cdr3_nt: TGTGCCAGCTCACCAGCGGGACAGGTTGGCTACACCTTC

v_call: TRBV5-1
j_call: TRBJ2-2
clone_size: NA
d_call: TRBD2
cdr3_aa: CASHETTSGAGELFF
cdr3_nt: TGCGCCAGCCACGAAACGACTAGCGGAGCCGGGGAGCTGTTTTTT

v_call: TRBV7-9
j_call: TRBJ2-1
clone_size: few
d_call: NA
cdr3_aa: CASSLDGMGTPTQFF
cdr3_nt: TGTGCCAGCAGCTTAGACGGGATGGGGACTCCCACTCAGTTCTTC

v_call: TRBV10-3
j_call: TRBJ1-1
clone_size: NA
d_call: TRBD1
cdr3_aa: CAISESKTGMNTEAFF
cdr3_nt: TGTGCCATCAGTGAGTCTAAGACAGGGATGAACACTGAAGCTTTCTTT

v_call: TRBV18
j_call: TRBJ2-5
clone_size: NA
d_call: TRBD1
cdr3_aa: CASWATGVETQYF
cdr3_nt: TGTGCCAGTTGGGCGACAGGGGTGGAGACCCAGTACTTC

v_call: TRBV19
j_call: TRBJ2-2
clone_size: once
d_call: NA
cdr3_aa: CASSTGRANTGELFF
cdr3_nt: TGTGCCAGTAGTACGGGCAGGGCGAACACCGGGGAGCTGTTTTTT

v_call: TRBV5-1
j_call: TRBJ1-4
clone_size: NA
d_call: TRBD1
cdr3_aa: CASSLLFTGGSTNEKLFF
cdr3_nt: TGCGCCAGCAGCTTGCTTTTTACAGGGGGATCGACTAATGAAAAACTGTTTTTT

v_call: TRBV7-2
j_call: TRBJ2-1
clone_size: NA
d_call: NA
cdr3_aa: CASSRERINEQFF
cdr3_nt: TGTGCCAGCAGCCGGGAGAGAATCAATGAGCAGTTCTTC

v_call: TRBV30
j_call: TRBJ1-5
clone_size: NA
d_call: NA
cdr3_aa: CAWSVKKGASNQPQHF
cdr3_nt: TGTGCCTGGAGTGTAAAGAAAGGGGCCAGCAATCAGCCCCAGCATTTT

v_call: TRBV5-1
j_call: TRBJ1-1
clone_size: NA
d_call: NA
cdr3_aa: CASRLTDNTEAFF
cdr3_nt: TGCGCCAGCAGGCTTACAGATAACACTGAAGCTTTCTTT

v_call: TRBV7-7
j_call: TRBJ2-2
clone_size: NA
d_call: TRBD1
cdr3_aa: CASSLETGATGELFF
cdr3_nt: TGTGCTAGCAGCTTAGAGACAGGGGCCACCGGGGAGCTGTTTTTT

v_call: TRBV10-3
j_call: TRBJ2-1
clone_size: NA
d_call: NA
cdr3_aa: CAISRQNNEQFF
cdr3_nt: TGTGCCATCAGCAGGCAGAACAATGAGCAGTTCTTC

v_call: TRBV2
j_call: TRBJ2-3
clone_size: NA
d_call: TRBD2
cdr3_aa: CASSEARLAGTGDTQYF
cdr3_nt: TGTGCCAGCAGTGAAGCGCGACTAGCGGGGACAGGGGATACGCAGTATTTT

v_call: TRBV27
j_call: TRBJ2-1
clone_size: NA
d_call: NA
cdr3_aa: CATRSGGNEQFF
cdr3_nt: TGTGCCACCAGATCTGGGGGGAATGAGCAGTTCTTC

v_call: TRBV9
j_call: TRBJ2-1
clone_size: NA
d_call: NA
cdr3_aa: CASSSLLPNEQFF
cdr3_nt: TGTGCCAGCAGCTCCCTCCTTCCGAATGAGCAGTTCTTC

v_call: TRBV28
j_call: TRBJ1-2
clone_size: NA
d_call: TRBD1
cdr3_aa: CASSPARGLGLYGYTF
cdr3_nt: TGTGCCAGCAGTCCGGCCAGGGGGCTAGGTTTGTATGGCTACACCTTC

v_call: TRBV6-5
j_call: TRBJ1-1
clone_size: NA
d_call: NA
cdr3_aa: CASSYSWEVNTEAFF
cdr3_nt: TGTGCCAGCAGTTATTCTTGGGAGGTGAACACTGAAGCTTTCTTT

v_call: TRBV18
j_call: TRBJ2-5
clone_size: NA
d_call: TRBD2
cdr3_aa: CASSPGLAGQETQYF
cdr3_nt: TGTGCCAGCTCACCCGGACTAGCGGGACAAGAGACCCAGTACTTC

v_call: TRBV5-1
j_call: TRBJ2-2
clone_size: NA
d_call: TRBD2
cdr3_aa: CASSPRAGGPSTGELFF
cdr3_nt: TGCGCCAGCAGCCCCAGGGCGGGAGGGCCCAGCACCGGGGAGCTGTTTTTT

v_call: TRBV9
j_call: TRBJ2-1
clone_size: NA
d_call: TRBD2
cdr3_aa: CASSVGGGSLSSYNEQFF
cdr3_nt: TGTGCCAGCAGCGTAGGGGGGGGTTCCCTGAGCTCCTACAATGAGCAGTTCTTC

v_call: TRBV10-1
j_call: TRBJ2-1
clone_size: NA
d_call: TRBD2
cdr3_aa: CASSFSGIKSEQFF
cdr3_nt: TGCGCCAGCAGTTTTAGCGGGATAAAAAGTGAGCAGTTCTTC

v_call: TRBV9
j_call: TRBJ1-4
clone_size: NA
d_call: TRBD1
cdr3_aa: CASSPGGVHEKLFF
cdr3_nt: TGTGCCAGCAGCCCAGGGGGTGTACATGAAAAACTGTTTTTT

v_call: TRBV6-6
j_call: TRBJ2-7
clone_size: once
d_call: TRBD2
cdr3_aa: CASLTSGRSREQYF
cdr3_nt: TGTGCCAGCTTGACTAGCGGGAGGTCGCGGGAGCAGTACTTC

v_call: TRBV27
j_call: TRBJ2-1
clone_size: NA
d_call: TRBD1
cdr3_aa: CASSLRMRGGPTGSYNEQFF
cdr3_nt: TGTGCCAGCAGTTTACGTATGCGAGGGGGCCCGACAGGGTCCTACAATGAGCAGTTCTTC

v_call: TRBV6-5
j_call: TRBJ1-1
clone_size: few
d_call: NA
cdr3_aa: CASSLQGATEAFF
cdr3_nt: TGTGCCAGCTCACTACAGGGAGCCACTGAAGCTTTCTTT

v_call: TRBV9
j_call: TRBJ2-3
clone_size: NA
d_call: TRBD2
cdr3_aa: CASSVGLRLAVTDTQYF
cdr3_nt: TGTGCCAGCAGCGTAGGATTGCGACTAGCGGTCACAGATACGCAGTATTTT

v_call: TRBV5-1
j_call: TRBJ2-7
clone_size: NA
d_call: NA
cdr3_aa: CASSLRRVDEQYF
cdr3_nt: TGCGCCAGCAGCTTGCGCAGGGTAGACGAGCAGTACTTC